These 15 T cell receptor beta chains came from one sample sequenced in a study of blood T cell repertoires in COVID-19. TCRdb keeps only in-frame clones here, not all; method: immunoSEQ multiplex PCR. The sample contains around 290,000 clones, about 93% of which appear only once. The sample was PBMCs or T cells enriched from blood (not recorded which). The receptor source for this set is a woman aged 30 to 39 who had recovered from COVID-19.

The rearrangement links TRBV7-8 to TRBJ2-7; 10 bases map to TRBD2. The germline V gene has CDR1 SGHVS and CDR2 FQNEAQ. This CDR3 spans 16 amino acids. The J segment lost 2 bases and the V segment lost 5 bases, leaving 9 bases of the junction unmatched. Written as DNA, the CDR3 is TGTGCCAGCAGCCTCGGACTAGCGGCCGCCCCCTACGAGCAGTACTTC. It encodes CASSLGLAAAPYEQYF.

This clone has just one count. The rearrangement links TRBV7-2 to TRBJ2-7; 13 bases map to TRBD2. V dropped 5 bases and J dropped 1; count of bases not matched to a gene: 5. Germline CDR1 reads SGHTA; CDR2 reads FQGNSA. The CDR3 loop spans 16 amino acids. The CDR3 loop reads CASSQGLAGASYEQYF. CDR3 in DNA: TGTGCCAGCAGCCAAGGACTAGCGGGAGCGTCCTACGAGCAGTACTTC.

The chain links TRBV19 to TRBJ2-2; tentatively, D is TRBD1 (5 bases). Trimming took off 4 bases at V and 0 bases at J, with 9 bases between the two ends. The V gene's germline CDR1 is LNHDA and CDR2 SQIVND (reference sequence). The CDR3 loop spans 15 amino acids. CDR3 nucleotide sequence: TGTGCCAGTAGTACCGGACATTCGAACACCGGGGAGCTGTTTTTT. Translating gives CASSTGHSNTGELFF.

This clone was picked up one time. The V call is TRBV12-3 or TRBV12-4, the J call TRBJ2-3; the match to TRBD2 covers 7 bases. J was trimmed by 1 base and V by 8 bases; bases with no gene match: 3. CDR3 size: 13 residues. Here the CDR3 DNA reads TGTGCCAGCGACGCGGGAGGCACAGATACGCAGTATTTT. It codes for CASDAGGTDTQYF.

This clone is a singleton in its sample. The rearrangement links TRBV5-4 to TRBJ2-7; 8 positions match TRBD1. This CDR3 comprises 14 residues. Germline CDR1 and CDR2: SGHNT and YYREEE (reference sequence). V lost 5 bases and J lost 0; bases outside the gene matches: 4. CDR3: CASSYRGSSYEQYF. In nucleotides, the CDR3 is TGTGCCAGCAGTTACAGGGGGTCCTCCTACGAGCAGTACTTC.

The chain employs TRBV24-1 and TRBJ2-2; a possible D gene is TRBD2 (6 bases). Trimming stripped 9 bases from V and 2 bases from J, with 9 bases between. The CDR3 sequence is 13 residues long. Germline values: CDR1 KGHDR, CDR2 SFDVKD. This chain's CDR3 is CATYGTNTGELFF. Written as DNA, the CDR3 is TGTGCCACCTACGGGACTAACACCGGGGAGCTGTTTTTT.

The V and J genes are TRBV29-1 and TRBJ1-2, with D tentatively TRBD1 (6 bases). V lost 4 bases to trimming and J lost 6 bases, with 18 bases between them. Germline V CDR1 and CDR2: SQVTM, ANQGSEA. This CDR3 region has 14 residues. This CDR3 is CSVAVSQGRDGYTF. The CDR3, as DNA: TGCAGCGTTGCAGTCTCCCAGGGGCGGGATGGCTACACCTTC.

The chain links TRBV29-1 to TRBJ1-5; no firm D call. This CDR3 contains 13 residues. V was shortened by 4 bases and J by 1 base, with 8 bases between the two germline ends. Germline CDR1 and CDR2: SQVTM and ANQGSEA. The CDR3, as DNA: TGCAGCGTTGTGTTCAGGAGCAATCAGCCCCAGCATTTT. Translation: CSVVFRSNQPQHF.

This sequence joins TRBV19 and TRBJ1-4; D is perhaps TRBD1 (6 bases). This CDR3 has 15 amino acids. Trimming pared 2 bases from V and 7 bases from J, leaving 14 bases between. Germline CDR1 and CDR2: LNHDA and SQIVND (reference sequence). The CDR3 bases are TGTGCCAGTAGTATACCCCAGGGGAGAGGTGAAAAACTGTTTTTT. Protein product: CASSIPQGRGEKLFF.

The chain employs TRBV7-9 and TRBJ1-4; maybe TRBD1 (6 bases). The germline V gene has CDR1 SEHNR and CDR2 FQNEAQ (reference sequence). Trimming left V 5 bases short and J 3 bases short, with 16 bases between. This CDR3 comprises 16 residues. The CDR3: CASSPPARGPNEKLFF. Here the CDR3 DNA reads TGTGCCAGCAGCCCTCCTGCCAGGGGCCCTAATGAAAAACTGTTTTTT.

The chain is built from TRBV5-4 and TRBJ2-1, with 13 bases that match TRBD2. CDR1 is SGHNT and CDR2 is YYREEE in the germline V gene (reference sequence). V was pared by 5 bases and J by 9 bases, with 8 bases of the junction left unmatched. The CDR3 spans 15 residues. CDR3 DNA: TGTGCCAGCAGTGACGGACTAGCGGGAGTGGTTGAGCAGTTCTTC. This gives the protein CASSDGLAGVVEQFF.

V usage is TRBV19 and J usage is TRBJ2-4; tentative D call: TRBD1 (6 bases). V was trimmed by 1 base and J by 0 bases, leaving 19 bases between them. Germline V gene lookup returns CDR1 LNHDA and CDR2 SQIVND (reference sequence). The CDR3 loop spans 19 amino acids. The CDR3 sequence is CASSIGTDNFDLAKNIQYF. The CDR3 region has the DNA TGTGCCAGTAGTATAGGGACAGATAACTTCGATTTAGCCAAAAACATTCAGTACTTC.

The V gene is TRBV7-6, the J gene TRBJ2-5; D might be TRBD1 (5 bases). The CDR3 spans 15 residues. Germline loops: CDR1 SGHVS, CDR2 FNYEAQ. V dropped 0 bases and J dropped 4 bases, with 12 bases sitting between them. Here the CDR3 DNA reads TGTGCCAGCAGCTTAGCGATCCAGGGCGGAGAGACCCAGTACTTC. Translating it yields CASSLAIQGGETQYF. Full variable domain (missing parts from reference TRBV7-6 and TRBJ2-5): GAGVSQSPRYKVTKRGQDVALRCDPISGHVSLYWYRQALGQGPEFLTYFNYEAQQDKSGLPNDRFSAERPEGSISTLTIQRTEQRDSAMYRCASSLAIQGGETQYFGPGTRLLVL.

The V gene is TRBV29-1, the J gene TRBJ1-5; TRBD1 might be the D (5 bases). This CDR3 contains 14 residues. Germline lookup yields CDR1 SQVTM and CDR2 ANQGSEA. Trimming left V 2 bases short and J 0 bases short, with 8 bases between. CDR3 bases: TGCAGCGTTGAATCCAGGGATAGCAATCAGCCCCAGCATTTT. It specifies CSVESRDSNQPQHF.

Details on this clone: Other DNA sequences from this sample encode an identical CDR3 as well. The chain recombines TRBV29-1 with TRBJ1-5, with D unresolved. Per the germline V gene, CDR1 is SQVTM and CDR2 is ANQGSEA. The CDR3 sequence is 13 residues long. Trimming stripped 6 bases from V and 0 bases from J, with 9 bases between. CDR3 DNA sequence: TGCAGCGTCGTGACTGATAGCAATCAGCCCCAGCATTTT. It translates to CSVVTDSNQPQHF. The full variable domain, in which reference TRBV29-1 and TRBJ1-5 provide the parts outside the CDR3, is SAVISQKPSRDICQRGTSLTIQCQVDSQVTMMFWYRQQPGQSLTLIATANQGSEATYESGFVIDKFPISRPNLTFSTLTVSNMSPEDSSIYLCSVVTDSNQPQHFGDGTRLSIL.